Described below is a single TCR beta chain sequence and its context. The sample belongs to a study of blood T cell repertoires in COVID-19. Looking at the study overall: Whether acute or convalescent, the COVID-19 samples came from the United States, Italy and Spain. T cells, B-cell-depleted T cells, or PBMCs supplied cDNA or gDNA.

In the authors' workflow: It was from reference gene primer amplification that nucleated cell counts were estimated. Generated by immunoSEQ multiplex PCR, the TCRdb table keeps only in-frame clones and is missing some. V, J and clone size derive from that table, while D and trimming were established from the DNA sequence. The table has around 320,000 clones, 85% seen once; the top ten hold about 7%. Trimming shortened V by 3 bases and J by 4 bases, and 12 bases separated the two germline ends. The germline V gene has CDR1 SGHTA and CDR2 FQGNSA. This CDR3 spans 14 amino acids. The sequenced material came from peripheral blood. This chain connects TRBV7-2 to TRBJ1-2; D gene unclear. This TCR derives from a human donor in a cohort sampled during active COVID-19. CDR3 in amino acids: CASSLAGISYGYTF. The CDR3 region has the DNA TGTGCCAGCAGCTTGGCAGGAATTTCCTATGGCTACACCTTC.